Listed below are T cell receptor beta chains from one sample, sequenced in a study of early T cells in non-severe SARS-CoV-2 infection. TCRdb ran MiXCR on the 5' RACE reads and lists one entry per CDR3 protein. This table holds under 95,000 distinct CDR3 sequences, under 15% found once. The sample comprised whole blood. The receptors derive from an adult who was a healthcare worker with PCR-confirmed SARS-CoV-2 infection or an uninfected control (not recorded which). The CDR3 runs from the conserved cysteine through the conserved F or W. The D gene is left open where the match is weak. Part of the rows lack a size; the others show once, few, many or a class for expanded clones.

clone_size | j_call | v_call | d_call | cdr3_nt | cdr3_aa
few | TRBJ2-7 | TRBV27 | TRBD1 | TGTGCCACTAAAAGGGACAGCTCCTACGAGCAGTACTTC | CATKRDSSYEQYF
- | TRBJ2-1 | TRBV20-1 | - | TGCACAACTCCCCCGGCGCGGCCTTCTACCCTTTACAATGAGCAGTTCTTC | CTTPPARPSTLYNEQFF
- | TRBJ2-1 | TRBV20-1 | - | TGCAGTGAGGCCACTTACAATGAGCAGTTCTTC | CSEATYNEQFF
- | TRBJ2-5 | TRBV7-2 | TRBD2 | TGTGCCAGCAGCCCCCTGGGTAGCGGGAGTCAAGAGACCCAGTACTTC | CASSPLGSGSQETQYF
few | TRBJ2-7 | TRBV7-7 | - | TGTGCCAGCAGCTTATTTCCAGAACAGGGTCCACACGAGCAGTACTTC | CASSLFPEQGPHEQYF
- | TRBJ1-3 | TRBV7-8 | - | TGTGCCAGCAGCTTAGCGGGCCCCGATTTCGGCACCATATATTTT | CASSLAGPDFGTIYF
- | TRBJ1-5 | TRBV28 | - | TGTGCCAGCAGTCAGAATCAGCCCCAGCATTTT | CASSQNQPQHF
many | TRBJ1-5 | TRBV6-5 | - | TGTGCCAGCAGTTTCGACAGAATCGGGCCCCAGCATTTT | CASSFDRIGPQHF
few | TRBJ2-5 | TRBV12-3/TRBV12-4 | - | TGTGCCAGCAGTCCGGCGGGACAAGAGACCCAGTACTTC | CASSPAGQETQYF
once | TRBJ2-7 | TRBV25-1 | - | TGTGCCAGCAGCGGGACCTCAATGGGCTACGAGCAGTACTTC | CASSGTSMGYEQYF
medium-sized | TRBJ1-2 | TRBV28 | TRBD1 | TGTGCCAGCAGTTCAGGGGGCTATGGCTACACCTTC | CASSSGGYGYTF
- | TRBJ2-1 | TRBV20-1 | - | TGCAGTGCTAGACTTACTATCCCCTCCTACAATGAGCAGTTCTTC | CSARLTIPSYNEQFF
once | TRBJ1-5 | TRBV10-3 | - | TGTGCCATCAGTGAAGGGGCCAAGGAGTCCAATCAGCCCCAACATTTT | CAISEGAKESNQPQHF
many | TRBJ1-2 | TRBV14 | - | TGTGCCAGCAGCCACGGACCGACCTATGGCTACACCTTC | CASSHGPTYGYTF
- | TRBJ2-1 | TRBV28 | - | TGTGCCAGCAGTTTCTCGCTTAGTGAGCAGTTCTTC | CASSFSLSEQFF
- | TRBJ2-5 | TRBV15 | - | TGTGCCACCAGCAGAGATCCCGGGCAGCAAGAGACCCAGTACTTC | CATSRDPGQQETQYF
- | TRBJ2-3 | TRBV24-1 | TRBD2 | TGTGCCACCAGTGATCGGGTGGATGACAGCGGGAGGAGCACAGATACGCAGTATTTT | CATSDRVDDSGRSTDTQYF
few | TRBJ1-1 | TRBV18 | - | TGTGCCAGCTCCCCCGGGACAACCATGAACACTGAAGCTTTCTTT | CASSPGTTMNTEAFF
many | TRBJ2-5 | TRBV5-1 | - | TGCGCCAGCAGCGCAGCCCCCCTGCTAGAGACCCAGTACTTC | CASSAAPLLETQYF
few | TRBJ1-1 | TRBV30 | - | TGTGCCTGGAGTGGGGGGAACACTGAAGCTTTCTTT | CAWSGGNTEAFF
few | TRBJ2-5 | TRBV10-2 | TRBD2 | TGCGCCAGCAGCCAAGCGGGATCGTACCAAGAGACCCAGTACTTC | CASSQAGSYQETQYF
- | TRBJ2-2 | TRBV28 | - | TGTGCCAGCAGTTTATTTACCGGGGAGCTGTTTTTT | CASSLFTGELFF
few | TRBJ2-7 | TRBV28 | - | TGTGCCAGCAGTAAAGGAGGGGTCGAGCAGTACTTC | CASSKGGVEQYF
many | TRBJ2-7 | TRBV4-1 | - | TGCGCCAGCAGCCTATTACTGGACAGCTCCTACGAGCAGTACTTC | CASSLLLDSSYEQYF
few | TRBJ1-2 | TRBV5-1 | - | TGCGCCAGCAGCTTGGGGGACCGAAACTTCTATGGCTACACCTTC | CASSLGDRNFYGYTF
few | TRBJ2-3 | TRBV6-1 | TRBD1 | TGTGCCAGCAGCGCCACAGGGGGGACAGATACGCAGTATTTT | CASSATGGTDTQYF
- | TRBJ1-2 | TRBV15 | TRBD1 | TGTGCCACCAGCCGGGACAGCAACTATGGCTACACCTTC | CATSRDSNYGYTF
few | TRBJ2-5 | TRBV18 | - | TGTGCCAGCTCACCCAGGGAAGAGACCCAGTACTTC | CASSPREETQYF
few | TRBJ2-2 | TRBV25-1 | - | TGTGCCAGCAGTGGGCGCTCAGGCGACACCGGGGAGCTGTTTTTT | CASSGRSGDTGELFF
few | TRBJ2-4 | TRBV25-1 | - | TGTGCCAGCAGGCCAAACGTGGACTCAATAAACATTCAGTACTTC | CASRPNVDSINIQYF
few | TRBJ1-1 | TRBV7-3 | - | TGTGCCAGCAGCGCGGATGGACAAATCCTGACTGAAGCTTTCTTT | CASSADGQILTEAFF
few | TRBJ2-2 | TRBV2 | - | TGTGCCAGCAGGGGCGGGACCGGGGAGCTGTTTTTT | CASRGGTGELFF
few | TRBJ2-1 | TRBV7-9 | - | TGTGCCAGCAGCGGTGACGCGTGGCGGGGGCAGGTAACGAGTGAGCAGTTCTTC | CASSGDAWRGQVTSEQFF
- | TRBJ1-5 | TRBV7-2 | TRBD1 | TGTGCCAGCAGCCAGGACAGGGCCTACGGTCAGCCCCAGCATTTT | CASSQDRAYGQPQHF
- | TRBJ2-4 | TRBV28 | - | TGTGCCAGCTTACAATACAGGGACGGCAAAAACATTCAGTACTTC | CASLQYRDGKNIQYF
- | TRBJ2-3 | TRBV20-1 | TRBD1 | TGCAGTGCCATCCAGGGGGTGGGCACAGATACGCAGTATTTT | CSAIQGVGTDTQYF
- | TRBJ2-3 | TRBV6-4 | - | TGTGCCAGCTCGGTAACGGGAGGCACAGATACGCAGTATTTT | CASSVTGGTDTQYF
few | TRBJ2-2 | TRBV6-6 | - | TGTGCCAGCAGTTACTCGCTAGCCGGGGAGCTGTTTTTT | CASSYSLAGELFF
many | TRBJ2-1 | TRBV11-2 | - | TGTGCCAGCAGCCCCTTACGGGGGAGTGGCAATGAGCAGTTCTTC | CASSPLRGSGNEQFF
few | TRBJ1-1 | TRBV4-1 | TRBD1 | TGCGCCAGCAGCCAGCGACAGGGTTACGACACTGAAGCTTTCTTT | CASSQRQGYDTEAFF
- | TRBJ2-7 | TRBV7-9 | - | TGTGCCAGCAGCTTAGGCACTTCTATCGCGGGGTACGAGCAGTACTTC | CASSLGTSIAGYEQYF
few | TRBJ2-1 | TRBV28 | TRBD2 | TGTGCCAGCAGCGGGACTAGCGGGGTATACAATGAGCAGTTCTTC | CASSGTSGVYNEQFF
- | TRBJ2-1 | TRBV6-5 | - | TGTGCCAGCAGCCATTACGATGAGCAGTTCTTC | CASSHYDEQFF
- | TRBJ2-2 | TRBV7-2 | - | TGTGCCAGCAGCTTAGTCCCGAACACCGGGGAGCTGTTTTTT | CASSLVPNTGELFF
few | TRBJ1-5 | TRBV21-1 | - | TGTGCCAGCAGCATGCCCGAGGAGCCCCAGCATTTT | CASSMPEEPQHF
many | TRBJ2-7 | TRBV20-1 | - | TGCAGTGCTAGAGATGGGGGAAGCTCCTACGAGCAGTACTTC | CSARDGGSSYEQYF
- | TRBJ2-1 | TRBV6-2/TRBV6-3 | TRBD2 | TGTGCCACGCAACTAGCGGTTAACTACAATGAGCAGTTCTTC | CATQLAVNYNEQFF
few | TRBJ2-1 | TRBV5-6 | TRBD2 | TGTGCCAGCAGCTTCGGGACTAACTACGACAATGAGCAGTTCTTC | CASSFGTNYDNEQFF
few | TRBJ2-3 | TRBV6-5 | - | TGTGCCAGCAGTTACTCTGAAGAAACAAGCGCGCAGTATTTT | CASSYSEETSAQYF
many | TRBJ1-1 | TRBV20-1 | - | TGCAGTGCTAGAGATGTAGGGAACACTGAAGCTTTCTTT | CSARDVGNTEAFF
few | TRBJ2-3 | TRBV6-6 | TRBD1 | TGTGCCACCCGATCCGGGACAGGCACCACAGATACGCAGTATTTT | CATRSGTGTTDTQYF
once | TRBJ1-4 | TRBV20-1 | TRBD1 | TGCAGTGCTAGAGGAATGACAGGGAAGAATGAAAAACTGTTTTTT | CSARGMTGKNEKLFF
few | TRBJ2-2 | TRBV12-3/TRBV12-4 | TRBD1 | TGTGCCAGCAGCCCCAACAGGGGGCAAGCCGGGGAGCTGTTTTTT | CASSPNRGQAGELFF
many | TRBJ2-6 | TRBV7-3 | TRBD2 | TGTGCCAGCAGCGAACCAACTAGCGGGCTCTCTGGGGCCAACGTCCTGACTTTC | CASSEPTSGLSGANVLTF
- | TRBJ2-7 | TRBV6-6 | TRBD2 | TGTGCCAGCAGTTACTCGAGACTAGCGGGAGGAAACGAGCAGTACTTC | CASSYSRLAGGNEQYF
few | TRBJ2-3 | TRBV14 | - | TGTGCCAGCAGCCAAGATGACGCGGAACCGGGGGATACGCAGTATTTT | CASSQDDAEPGDTQYF
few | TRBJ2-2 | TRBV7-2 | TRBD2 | TGTGCCAGCAGCCTGGGACTACTCCTCACCGGGGAGCTGTTTTTT | CASSLGLLLTGELFF
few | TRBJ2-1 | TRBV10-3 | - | TGTGCCATCAGTGACCCCCCCGGGAGCTCCTACAATGAGCAGTTCTTC | CAISDPPGSSYNEQFF
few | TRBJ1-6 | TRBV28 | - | TGTGCCAGCAGTTTACTCACGATTTCACCCCTCCACTTT | CASSLLTISPLHF